One T cell receptor beta chain is described in this entry. The sample is drawn from a study of technical replicates of blood from several donors. The germline V gene encodes CDR1 SQVTM and CDR2 ANQGSEA. The V segment lost 7 bases and the J segment 3 bases; nucleotides outside the gene matches: 4. This CDR3 contains 13 residues. Measured with immunoSEQ multiplex PCR; TCRdb has only the in-frame clones, and not every one. The repertoire holds approximately 75,000 clones, with around 97% as singletons. This sequence was found in a human donor in good health. The specimen was T cells isolated from PBMCs. The chain combines TRBV29-1 with TRBJ2-4; 9 positions agree with TRBD2. CDR3 amino acids: CSGVAGDKNIQYF. CDR3 coding DNA: TGCAGCGGGGTAGCGGGGGACAAAAACATTCAGTACTTC.